The 20 T cell receptor beta chains given below trace back to one sample, sequenced in a study of post-analysis software for immune sequencing data. The antigens these receptors bind are not known. The TCR beta cDNA libraries carried unique molecular identifiers. MiXCR, run by TCRdb on the PCR reads, gives a single entry per CDR3 protein. The table includes 650,000 to 850,000 distinct CDR3 sequences, roughly 50% detected once. The study's findings and limits: A handful of TRBV segments were significantly more frequent in patients than in controls. TRBV5-6, TRBV5-1 and TRBV20-1 were among these segments.

Sequencing was performed on blood. The receptor set was obtained from a girl aged 5-17 years with multiple sclerosis.

The chain has TRBV7-3 and TRBJ2-1, with D possibly TRBD2 on 7 matching bases. CDR1 SGHTA and CDR2 FQGTGA come from the germline V gene. V was clipped by 1 base and J by 7 bases, with 17 bases between them. The CDR3 contains 16 residues. CDR3 nucleotide sequence: TGTGCCAGCAGCTTAAGGGGGGGCTTATTGGGGAATGAGCAGTTCTTC. Protein product: CASSLRGGLLGNEQFF. The full variable domain, completed using reference TRBV7-3 and TRBJ2-1, is GAGVSQTPSNKVTEKGKYVELRCDPISGHTALYWYRQSLGQGPEFLIYFQGTGAADDSGLPNDRFFAVRPEGSVSTLKIQRTERGDSAVYLCASSLRGGLLGNEQFFGPGTRLTVL.

V is TRBV15 and J is TRBJ2-1; D possibly corresponds to TRBD2 (5 bases). Between the trimmed V and J ends, which lost 0 bases and 7 bases, there was a span of 19 bases. Germline V gene lookup returns CDR1 LNHNV and CDR2 YYDKDF (reference sequence). The CDR3 is 17 amino acids. The CDR3 sequence is CATSRDHGEPHGNEQFF. The CDR3 DNA sequence: TGTGCCACCAGCAGAGATCACGGGGAGCCTCATGGGAATGAGCAGTTCTTC.

This clonotype was seen only a few times. The rearrangement links TRBV10-3 to TRBJ1-3; TRBD1 matches 9 bases. The trim removed 3 bases at V and 4 bases at J, leaving 1 base unmatched. The germline V gene encodes CDR1 ENHRY and CDR2 SYGVKD. This CDR3 has 14 residues. The CDR3: CAISETGGGNTIYF. The CDR3 nucleotides are TGTGCCATCAGTGAAACAGGGGGCGGAAACACCATATATTTT.

This clonotype was picked up a small number of times. This sequence joins TRBV5-6 and TRBJ2-1, with 7 bases matching TRBD1. With V trimmed by 4 bases and J by 0 bases, 10 bases remained unmatched. The CDR3 consists of 17 residues. Germline lookup yields CDR1 SGHDT and CDR2 YYEEEE. The CDR3 reads CASSRTTAGGSYNEQFF. DNA for the CDR3: TGTGCCAGCAGCCGTACTACGGCAGGGGGCTCCTACAATGAGCAGTTCTTC.

The CDR3 DNA reads as TGCGCCAGCAGCTTGACGACTGCTACCGGGACAGGGGGCTCAACTGAAGCTTTCTTT. Its translation is CASSLTTATGTGGSTEAFF. The V and J genes are TRBV5-1 and TRBJ1-1; 12 positions match TRBD1. V lost 1 base and J lost 5; bases outside the gene matches: 15. This CDR3 is built from 19 residues. CDR1 is SGHRS, CDR2 YFSETQ, per germline.

This clonotype was seen only a few times. The chain links TRBV5-1 to TRBJ2-7, with 7 bases matching TRBD2. The V gene end was trimmed by 7 bases and the J gene end by 4 bases; junction bases not matched to a gene: 14. The CDR3 runs 15 residues. CDR1 and CDR2 (germline): SGHRS, YFSETQ. This CDR3 reads CASADRPGRGYEQYF. The CDR3 DNA is TGCGCCAGCGCTGACCGTCCAGGGCGGGGGTACGAGCAGTACTTC.

The chain employs TRBV20-1 and TRBJ2-5; 12 nucleotides agree with TRBD1. Germline V gene sequence: CDR1 DFQATT, CDR2 SNEGSKA (reference sequence). The V segment lost 3 bases and the J segment 5 bases; nucleotides outside the gene matches: 7. This CDR3 is 15 amino acids long. The CDR3 DNA reads as TGCAGTGCTAGGAGGGACAGGGGGCGTTCGGAGACCCAGTACTTC. Protein: CSARRDRGRSETQYF.

This chain joins TRBV20-1 and TRBJ1-1; D perhaps matches TRBD1 (5 bases). The CDR3 spans 14 residues. Germline V gene lookup returns CDR1 DFQATT and CDR2 SNEGSKA (reference sequence). Trimming pared 1 base from V and 5 bases from J, leaving 14 bases between. The CDR3 DNA sequence: TGCAGTGCTAGAGCTTGGGCAGGGAAGACTGAAGCTTTCTTT. This encodes CSARAWAGKTEAFF.

The chain combines TRBV5-5 with TRBJ2-7, with a possible D match to TRBD2 (5 bases). V lost 2 bases and J 2 bases, leaving 17 bases between the germline ends. The CDR3 covers 16 residues. In germline, CDR1 is SGHKS, CDR2 YYEKEE (reference sequence). CDR3 residues: CASSFRGGAETYEQYF. CDR3 coding DNA: TGTGCCAGCAGCTTCCGAGGAGGTGCGGAGACCTACGAGCAGTACTTC.

The chain employs TRBV10-2 and TRBJ2-1; 10 nucleotides align to TRBD2. There are 16 residues in the CDR3. The J segment lost 7 bases and the V segment lost 3 bases, leaving 9 bases of the junction unmatched. Germline V gene lookup returns CDR1 WSHSY and CDR2 SAAADI. CDR3 loop: CASSDSRSSGSNEQFF. In DNA, the CDR3 is TGCGCCAGCAGTGACTCAAGGTCTAGCGGGAGTAATGAGCAGTTCTTC.

In DNA form, the CDR3 reads TGTGCCAGCAGCCCCCTGGGACAGGGGACCTGGAATGAGCAGTTCTTC. Its protein product is CASSPLGQGTWNEQFF. The chain combines TRBV3-1 with TRBJ2-1; TRBD1 matches 10 bases. The CDR3 covers 16 residues. The junction had 10 bases not matched to a gene; V was cut back by 4 bases and J by 7 bases. Germline values: CDR1 LGHDT, CDR2 YNNKEL (reference sequence).

The chain combines TRBV29-1 with TRBJ2-1, with no clear D. V was trimmed by 5 bases and J by 0 bases, leaving 11 bases between them. CDR1 and CDR2 (germline): SQVTM, ANQGSEA. The CDR3 sequence is 14 residues long. The CDR3 DNA follows: TGCAGCGTTTCTACCTCCAGCTCCTACAATGAGCAGTTCTTC. It translates to CSVSTSSSYNEQFF.

The chain carries TRBV7-2 and TRBJ2-3; D gene ambiguous. Germline CDR1 is SGHTA and CDR2 is FQGNSA. The CDR3 has 15 residues. Trimming pared 6 bases from V and 0 bases from J, leaving 13 bases between. In nucleotides, the CDR3 is TGTGCCAGCAGGCCAGAGTTCTCTAGCACAGATACGCAGTATTTT. This gives the protein CASRPEFSSTDTQYF.

This clonotype was counted between two and nine times. The rearrangement uses TRBV16 and TRBJ1-5; TRBD1 agrees at 7 bases. This CDR3 has 16 amino acids. The junction had 5 bases not matched to a gene; V was cut back by 1 base and J by 2 bases. CDR1 is KGHSY, CDR2 FQNENV, per germline. The CDR3 region has the DNA TGTGCCAGCAGCCAATTCTCGACAGGGCGCAATCAGCCCCAGCATTTT. This codes for CASSQFSTGRNQPQHF.

The chain recombines TRBV20-1 with TRBJ2-3, with 7 bases lining up with TRBD2. J was trimmed by 5 bases and V by 0 bases; bases with no gene match: 11. Germline lookup yields CDR1 DFQATT and CDR2 SNEGSKA (reference sequence). This CDR3 is 16 amino acids long. The CDR3 spells CSARDLGEGLGDTQYF. The CDR3, as DNA: TGCAGTGCTAGAGATTTGGGGGAGGGCCTCGGAGATACGCAGTATTTT.

The genes are TRBV6-1 and TRBJ1-5; no clear D. This CDR3 is built from 14 residues. V was shortened by 4 bases and J by 3 bases, with 10 bases between the two germline ends. CDR1 is MNHNS, CDR2 SASEGT, per germline. CDR3 sequence reads: CASSVTAYNQPQHF. CDR3 DNA sequence: TGTGCCAGCAGTGTTACAGCTTACAATCAGCCCCAGCATTTT.

This clonotype was counted between two and nine times. This chain connects TRBV29-1 to TRBJ2-4, with 7 bases matching TRBD1. Germline-derived CDR1 and CDR2 are SQVTM and ANQGSEA. The V and J ends lost 4 bases and 0 bases, in that order; junction bases with no gene match: 12. This CDR3 is 17 amino acids long. The CDR3 nucleotides read TGCAGCGTTGTGGGTCAAGGGACAGAGCTAGCCAAAAACATTCAGTACTTC. Protein product: CSVVGQGTELAKNIQYF.

The chain carries TRBV12-3 or TRBV12-4 and TRBJ1-2, with D unclear. Trimming left V 8 bases short and J 4 bases short, with 8 bases between. The CDR3 loop spans 11 amino acids. CDR3 in amino acids: CASRTVYGYTF. The CDR3 nucleotides are TGTGCCAGCCGGACCGTCTATGGCTACACCTTC.

CDR3 sequence (DNA): TGTGCCACCAGCAGAGAGGGGGGGGGCAATCAGCCCCAGCATTTT. It yields the protein CATSREGGGNQPQHF. The V and J genes are TRBV15 and TRBJ1-5; D might be TRBD1 (5 bases). This CDR3 is 15 amino acids long. The V gene's germline CDR1 is LNHNV and CDR2 YYDKDF (reference sequence). Trimming removed 0 bases at V and 2 bases at J, with 8 bases between.

The chain couples TRBV10-3 to TRBJ2-1, with 10 bases identical to TRBD1. Unmatched junction bases numbered 10, after V lost 6 bases and J lost 5 bases. Germline assignment: CDR1 ENHRY and CDR2 SYGVKD. The CDR3 contains 16 residues. CDR3 protein: CAIRGLSGTGDNEQFF. In DNA form, the CDR3 reads TGTGCCATCAGGGGCCTTTCCGGGACAGGGGACAATGAGCAGTTCTTC.